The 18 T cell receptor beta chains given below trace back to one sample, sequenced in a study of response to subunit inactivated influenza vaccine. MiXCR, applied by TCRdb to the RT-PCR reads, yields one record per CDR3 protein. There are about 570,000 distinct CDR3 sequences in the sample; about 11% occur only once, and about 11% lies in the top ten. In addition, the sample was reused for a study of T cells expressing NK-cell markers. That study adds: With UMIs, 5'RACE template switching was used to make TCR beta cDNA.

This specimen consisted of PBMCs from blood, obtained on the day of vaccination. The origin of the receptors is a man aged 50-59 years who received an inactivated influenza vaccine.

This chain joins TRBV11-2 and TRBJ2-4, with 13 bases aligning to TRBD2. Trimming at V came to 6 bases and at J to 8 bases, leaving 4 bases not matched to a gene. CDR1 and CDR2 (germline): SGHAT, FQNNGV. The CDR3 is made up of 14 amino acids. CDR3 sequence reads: CASRPTSGRYIQYF. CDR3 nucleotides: TGTGCCAGCAGACCGACTAGCGGGAGGTACATTCAGTACTTC.

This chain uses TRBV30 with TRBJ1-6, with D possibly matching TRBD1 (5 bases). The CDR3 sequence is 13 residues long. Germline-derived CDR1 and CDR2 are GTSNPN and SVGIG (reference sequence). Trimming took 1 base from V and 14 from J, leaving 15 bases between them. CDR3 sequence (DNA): TGTGCCTGGAGTGCGGGACTCCCGCCGTCCCTCCACTTT. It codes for CAWSAGLPPSLHF.

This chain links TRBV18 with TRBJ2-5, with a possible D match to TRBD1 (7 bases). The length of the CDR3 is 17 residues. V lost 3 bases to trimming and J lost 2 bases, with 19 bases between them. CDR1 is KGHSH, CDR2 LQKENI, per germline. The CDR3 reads CASSPLRQGLVQETQYF. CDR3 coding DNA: TGTGCCAGCTCACCGCTAAGACAGGGACTCGTTCAAGAGACCCAGTACTTC.

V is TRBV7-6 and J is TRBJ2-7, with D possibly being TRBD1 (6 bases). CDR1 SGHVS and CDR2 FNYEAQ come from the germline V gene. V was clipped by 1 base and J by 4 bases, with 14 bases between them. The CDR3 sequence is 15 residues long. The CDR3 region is CASSLDGRGKYEQYF. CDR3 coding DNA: TGTGCCAGCAGCTTAGATGGCAGGGGAAAATACGAGCAGTACTTC.

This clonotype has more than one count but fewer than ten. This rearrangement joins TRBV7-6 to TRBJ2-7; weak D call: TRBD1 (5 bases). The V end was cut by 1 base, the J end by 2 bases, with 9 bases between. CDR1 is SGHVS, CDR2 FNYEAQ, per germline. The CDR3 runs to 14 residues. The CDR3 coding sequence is TGTGCCAGCAGCTTAGAGTCGACAGCCTACGAGCAGTACTTC. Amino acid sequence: CASSLESTAYEQYF.

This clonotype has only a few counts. This CDR3 reads CSAKTGESYNEQFF. CDR3 DNA sequence: TGCAGTGCTAAGACGGGGGAGTCCTACAATGAGCAGTTCTTC. V and J are TRBV20-1 and TRBJ2-1, with D perhaps TRBD2 (6 bases). The V and J ends lost 4 bases and 1 base respectively, with 11 bases between them. Germline CDR1 DFQATT, CDR2 SNEGSKA (reference sequence). CDR3 size: 14 residues.

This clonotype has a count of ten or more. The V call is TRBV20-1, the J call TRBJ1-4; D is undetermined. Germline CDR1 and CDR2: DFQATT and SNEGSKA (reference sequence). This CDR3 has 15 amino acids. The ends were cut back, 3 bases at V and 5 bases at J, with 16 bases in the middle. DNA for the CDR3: TGCAGTGCTAGTTCCACCGATATCGGGAATGAAAAACTGTTTTTT. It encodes CSASSTDIGNEKLFF.

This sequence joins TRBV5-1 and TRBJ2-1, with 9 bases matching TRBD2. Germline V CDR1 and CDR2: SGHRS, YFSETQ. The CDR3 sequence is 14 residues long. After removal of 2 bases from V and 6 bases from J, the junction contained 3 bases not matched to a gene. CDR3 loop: CASSFPGLANEQFF. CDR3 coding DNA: TGCGCCAGCAGCTTTCCGGGACTAGCCAATGAGCAGTTCTTC. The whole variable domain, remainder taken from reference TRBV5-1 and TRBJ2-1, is KAGVTQTPRYLIKTRGQQVTLSCSPISGHRSVSWYQQTPGQGLQFLFEYFSETQRNKGNFPGRFSGRQFSNSRSEMNVSTLELGDSALYLCASSFPGLANEQFFGPGTRLTVL.

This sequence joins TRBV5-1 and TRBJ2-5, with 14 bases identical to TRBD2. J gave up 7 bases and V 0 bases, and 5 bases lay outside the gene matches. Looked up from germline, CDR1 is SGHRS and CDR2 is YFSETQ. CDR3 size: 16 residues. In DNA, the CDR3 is TGCGCCAGCAGCTTGGCCGGGACTAGCGGGAGTGGGACCCAGTACTTC. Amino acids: CASSLAGTSGSGTQYF.

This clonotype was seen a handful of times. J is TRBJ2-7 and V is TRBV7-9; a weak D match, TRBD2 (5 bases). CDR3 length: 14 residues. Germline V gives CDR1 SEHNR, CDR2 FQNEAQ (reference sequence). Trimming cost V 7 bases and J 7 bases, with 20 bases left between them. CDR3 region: CASNNRDPLLEQYF. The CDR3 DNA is TGTGCCAGCAACAACCGGGATCCTTTACTTGAGCAGTACTTC.

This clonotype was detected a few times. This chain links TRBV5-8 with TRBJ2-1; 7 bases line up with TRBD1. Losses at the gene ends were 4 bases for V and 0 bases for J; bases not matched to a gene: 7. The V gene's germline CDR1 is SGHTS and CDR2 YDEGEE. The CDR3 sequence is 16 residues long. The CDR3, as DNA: TGTGCCAGCAGCGTCAACAGGGGTAGCTCCTACAATGAGCAGTTCTTC. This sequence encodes CASSVNRGSSYNEQFF. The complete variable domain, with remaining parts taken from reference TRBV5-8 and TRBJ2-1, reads EAGVTQSPTHLIKTRGQQATLRCSPISGHTSVYWYQQALGLGLQFLLWYDEGEERNRGNFPPRFSGRQFPNYSSELNVNALELEDSALYLCASSVNRGSSYNEQFFGPGTRLTVL.

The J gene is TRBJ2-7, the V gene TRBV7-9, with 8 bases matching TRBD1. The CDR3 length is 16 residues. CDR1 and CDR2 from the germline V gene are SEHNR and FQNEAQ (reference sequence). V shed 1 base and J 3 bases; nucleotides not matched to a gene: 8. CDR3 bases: TGTGCCAGCAGCTTAGGCGGACAGGGACTCGGCTACGAGCAGTACTTC. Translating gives CASSLGGQGLGYEQYF.

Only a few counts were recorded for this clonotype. The CDR3 region is CASSSSRQDTQYF. The CDR3 DNA is TGCGCCAGCAGCTCGTCTAGACAGGACACGCAGTATTTT. The gene calls are TRBV5-1 and TRBJ2-3; a possible D gene is TRBD1 (6 bases). Trimming took 3 bases from V and 9 from J, leaving 14 bases between them. The length of the CDR3 is 13 residues. Germline CDR1 is SGHRS and CDR2 is YFSETQ.

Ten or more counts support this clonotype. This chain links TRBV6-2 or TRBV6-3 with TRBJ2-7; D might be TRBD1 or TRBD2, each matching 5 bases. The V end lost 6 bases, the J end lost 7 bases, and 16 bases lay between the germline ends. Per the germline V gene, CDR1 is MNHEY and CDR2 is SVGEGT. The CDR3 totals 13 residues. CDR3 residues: CASSLGTSREQYF. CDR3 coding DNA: TGTGCCAGCAGCCTCGGGACGTCGCGGGAGCAGTACTTC.

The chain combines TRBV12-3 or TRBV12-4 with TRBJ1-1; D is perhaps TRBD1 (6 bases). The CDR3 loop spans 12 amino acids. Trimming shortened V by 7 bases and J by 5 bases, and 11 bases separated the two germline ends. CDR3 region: CASKDSVTEAFF. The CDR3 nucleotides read TGTGCCAGCAAGGACAGTGTTACTGAAGCTTTCTTT.

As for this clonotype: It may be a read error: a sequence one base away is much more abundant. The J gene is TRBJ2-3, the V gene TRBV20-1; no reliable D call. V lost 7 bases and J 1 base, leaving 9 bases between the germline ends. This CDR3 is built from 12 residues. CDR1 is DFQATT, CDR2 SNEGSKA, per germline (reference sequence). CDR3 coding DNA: TGCAGTGGCATGACGGGCACAGATACGCAGTATTTT. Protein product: CSGMTGTDTQYF.

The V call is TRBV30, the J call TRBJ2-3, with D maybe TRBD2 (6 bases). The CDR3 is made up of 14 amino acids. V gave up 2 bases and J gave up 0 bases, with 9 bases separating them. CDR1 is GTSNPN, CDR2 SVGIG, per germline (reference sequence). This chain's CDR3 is CAWSIRGSTDTQYF. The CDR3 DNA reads TGTGCCTGGAGTATACGGGGGAGCACAGATACGCAGTATTTT.

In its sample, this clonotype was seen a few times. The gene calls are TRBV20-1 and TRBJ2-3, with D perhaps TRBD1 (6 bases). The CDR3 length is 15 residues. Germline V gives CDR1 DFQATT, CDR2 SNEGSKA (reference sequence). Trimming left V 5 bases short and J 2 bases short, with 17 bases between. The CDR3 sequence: CSARRDIKITDTQYF. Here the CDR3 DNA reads TGCAGTGCTCGCCGGGACATCAAGATCACAGATACGCAGTATTTT.